A selection of T cell receptor beta chains follows, all from one sample in a study of siplizumab effects on memory and regulatory T cells. TCRdb's copy holds only in-frame clones and misses some; the assay was immunoSEQ multiplex PCR. The sample has 95,000 to 100,000 clones, around nine tenths seen once; the top ten hold 12%. The sample comprised non-Treg CD4+ T cells sorted from blood. The receptors originated from a human donor in good health. Each CDR3 is given with its conserved first and last residue.

len: 14; v_gene: TRBV5-1; j_gene: TRBJ2-5; CDR3aa: CASSLDVYQETQYF
len: 13; v_gene: TRBV2; j_gene: TRBJ1-5; CDR3aa: CASSVNSNQPQHF
len: 15; v_gene: TRBV2; j_gene: TRBJ2-1; CDR3aa: CASSESRRGGDEQFF
len: 14; v_gene: TRBV6-6; j_gene: TRBJ2-1; CDR3aa: CASSLRERYNEQFF
len: 13; v_gene: TRBV7-2; j_gene: TRBJ2-7; CDR3aa: CASSLGEVREQYF
len: 14; v_gene: TRBV7-8; j_gene: TRBJ2-1; CDR3aa: CASSLRLEGSEQFF
len: 15; v_gene: TRBV19; j_gene: TRBJ2-5; CDR3aa: CASSPLRTAAETQYF
len: 16; v_gene: TRBV5-4; j_gene: TRBJ2-3; CDR3aa: CASSLGATSGRDTQYF
len: 14; v_gene: TRBV19; j_gene: TRBJ1-1; CDR3aa: CASTPTGPATEAFF
len: 14; v_gene: TRBV5-4; j_gene: TRBJ2-5; CDR3aa: CASSTKDGQETQYF
len: 15; v_gene: TRBV7-8; j_gene: TRBJ1-1; CDR3aa: CASSSNARGVAEAFF
len: 13; v_gene: TRBV5-4; j_gene: TRBJ2-1; CDR3aa: CASKWVYSNEQFF
len: 16; v_gene: TRBV7-2; j_gene: TRBJ2-3; CDR3aa: CASSLYLGEVTDTQYF
len: 12; v_gene: TRBV29-1; j_gene: TRBJ2-1; CDR3aa: CSVETSGNEQFF
len: 16; v_gene: TRBV19; j_gene: TRBJ2-7; CDR3aa: CASSRASGSSVYEQYF
len: 15; v_gene: TRBV6-6; j_gene: TRBJ2-7; CDR3aa: CASSRASGSSYEQYF
len: 17; v_gene: TRBV5-6; j_gene: TRBJ2-3; CDR3aa: CASSLGPPGLGTDTQYF
len: 14; v_gene: TRBV5-8; j_gene: TRBJ1-3; CDR3aa: CASSRYGGGNTIYF
len: 16; v_gene: TRBV27; j_gene: TRBJ2-6; CDR3aa: CASSFPSGTGANVLTF
len: 13; v_gene: TRBV10-1; j_gene: TRBJ2-2; CDR3aa: CASSTLNTGELFF
len: 14; v_gene: TRBV5-1; j_gene: TRBJ2-2; CDR3aa: CASSFDTVTGELFF
len: 14; v_gene: TRBV5-5; j_gene: TRBJ1-1; CDR3aa: CASSRISVNTEAFF
len: 14; v_gene: TRBV18; j_gene: TRBJ1-1; CDR3aa: CASSPGLRRTEAFF
len: 14; v_gene: TRBV28; j_gene: TRBJ2-7; CDR3aa: CASSLGGSRYEQYF
len: 16; v_gene: TRBV5-1; j_gene: TRBJ2-3; CDR3aa: CASSLGLAASTDTQYF
len: 14; v_gene: TRBV5-1; j_gene: TRBJ1-4; CDR3aa: CASSLGQVDEKLFF
len: 11; v_gene: TRBV20-1; j_gene: TRBJ1-4; CDR3aa: CSATVNEKLFF
len: 15; v_gene: TRBV4-1; j_gene: TRBJ2-1; CDR3aa: CASSRGTSGRGEQFF
len: 12; v_gene: TRBV15; j_gene: TRBJ1-1; CDR3aa: CATSDRARVAFF